The rows below give T cell receptor beta chains drawn from one sample of a study of CD8+ T cells in alopecia areata. Some clones are missing from TCRdb's copy, which holds only in-frame ones; the method was immunoSEQ multiplex PCR. The data contain about 70,000 clones, about half of them singletons. Sample: CD8+ T cells sorted from blood, taken at week 0. These TCRs come from a human donor with alopecia areata. The CDR3 runs from the conserved cysteine through the conserved F or W. The order of the fields is D gene, J gene, clone size, V gene, CDR3 protein, CDR3 DNA. The D gene is left open where the match is weak. For some rows the clone size is stated as once, few or many, or as a class when expanded; others skip it.

>TRBD2|TRBJ2-1|.|TRBV27
CASSPGTSGKRNEQFF
TGTGCCAGCAGTCCCGGGACTAGCGGGAAACGGAATGAGCAGTTCTTC
>TRBD2|TRBJ2-3|few|TRBV9
CASSPTGRGSTDTQYF
TGTGCCAGCAGCCCCACCGGGCGGGGGAGCACAGATACGCAGTATTTT
>TRBD1|TRBJ2-1|once|TRBV4-3
CASSQNPAGGIGNEQFF
TGCGCCAGCAGCCAAAACCCAGCAGGGGGTATTGGGAATGAGCAGTTCTTC
>TRBD1|TRBJ1-1|.|TRBV29-1
CSVEPRDRGPGTEAFF
TGCAGCGTTGAACCGCGGGACAGGGGGCCGGGCACTGAAGCTTTCTTT
>.|TRBJ2-7|.|TRBV29-1
CSVEEPSSYEQYF
TGCAGCGTTGAAGAACCCAGCTCCTACGAGCAGTACTTC
>.|TRBJ1-5|.|TRBV7-2
CASSLTFRGAVQPQHF
TGTGCCAGCAGCTTAACTTTTCGGGGGGCTGTTCAGCCCCAGCATTTT
>TRBD1|TRBJ2-7|few|TRBV19
CASSIGTGLDEQYF
TGTGCCAGTAGTATAGGGACAGGGCTCGACGAGCAGTACTTC
>TRBD1|TRBJ2-7|.|TRBV4-1
CASSQADRAEQYF
TGCGCCAGCAGCCAGGCCGACAGGGCCGAGCAGTACTTC
>.|TRBJ2-7|once|TRBV7-9
CASSSRSYEQYF
TGTGCCAGCAGCTCCCGATCCTACGAGCAGTACTTC
>TRBD2|TRBJ2-5|.|TRBV29-1
CSGAGTSGTTETQYF
TGCAGCGGAGCCGGGACTAGCGGGACTACGGAGACCCAGTACTTC
>TRBD1|TRBJ1-1|.|TRBV19
CASTHRGNTEAFF
TGTGCCAGTACCCACAGGGGGAACACTGAAGCTTTCTTT
>.|TRBJ2-3|.|TRBV4-3
CASSPSAGSTDTQYF
TGCGCCAGCAGCCCCTCTGCGGGTAGCACAGATACGCAGTATTTT
>.|TRBJ2-7|.|TRBV7-6
CASSPSGDGSHEQYF
TGTGCCAGCAGCCCCTCCGGGGACGGGTCCCACGAGCAGTACTTC